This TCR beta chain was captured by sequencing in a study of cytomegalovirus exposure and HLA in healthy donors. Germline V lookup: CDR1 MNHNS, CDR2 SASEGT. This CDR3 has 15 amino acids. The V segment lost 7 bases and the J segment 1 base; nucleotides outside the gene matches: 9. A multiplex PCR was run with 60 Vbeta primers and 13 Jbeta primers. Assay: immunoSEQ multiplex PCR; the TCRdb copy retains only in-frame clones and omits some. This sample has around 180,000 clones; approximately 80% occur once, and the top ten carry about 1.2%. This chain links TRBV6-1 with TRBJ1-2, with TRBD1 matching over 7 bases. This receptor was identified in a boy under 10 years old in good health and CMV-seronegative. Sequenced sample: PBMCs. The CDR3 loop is CASKTTDRDNYGYTF. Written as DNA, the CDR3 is TGTGCCAGCAAAACAACAGACAGGGATAACTATGGCTACACCTTC.